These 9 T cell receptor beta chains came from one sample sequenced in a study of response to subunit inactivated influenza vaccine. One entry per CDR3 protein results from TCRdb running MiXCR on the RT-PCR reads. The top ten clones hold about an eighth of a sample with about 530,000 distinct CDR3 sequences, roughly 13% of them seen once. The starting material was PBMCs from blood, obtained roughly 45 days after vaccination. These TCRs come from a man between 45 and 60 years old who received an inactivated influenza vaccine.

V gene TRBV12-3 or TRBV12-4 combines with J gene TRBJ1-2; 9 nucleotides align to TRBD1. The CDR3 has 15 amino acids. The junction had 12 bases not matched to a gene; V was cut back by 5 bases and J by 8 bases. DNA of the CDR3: TGTGCCAGCAGTCCGACGGGACAGGGAGCTCCCGGCTACACCTTC. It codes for CASSPTGQGAPGYTF.

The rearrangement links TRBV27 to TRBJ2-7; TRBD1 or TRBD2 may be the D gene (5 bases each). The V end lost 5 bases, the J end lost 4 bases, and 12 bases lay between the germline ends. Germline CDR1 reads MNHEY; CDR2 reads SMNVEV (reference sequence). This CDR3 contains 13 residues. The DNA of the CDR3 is TGTGCCAGCAGTACCGGGTGGGGGTACGAGCAGTACTTC. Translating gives CASSTGWGYEQYF.

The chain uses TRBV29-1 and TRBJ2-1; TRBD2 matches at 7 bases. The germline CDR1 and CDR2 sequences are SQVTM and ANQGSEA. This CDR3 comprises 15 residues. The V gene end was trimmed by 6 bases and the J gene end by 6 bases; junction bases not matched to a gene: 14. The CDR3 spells CSVGARGRGGNEQFF. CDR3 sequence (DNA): TGCAGCGTCGGGGCTCGCGGGAGAGGTGGCAATGAGCAGTTCTTC.

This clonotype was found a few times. CDR3 nucleotide sequence: TGTGCCAGCAGTTCCTTTAAGATCGTCTCTGGGGCCAACGTCCTGACTTTC. It is translated as CASSSFKIVSGANVLTF. V gene TRBV28 combines with J gene TRBJ2-6, with D unresolved. CDR3 length equals 17 residues. The ends were cut back, 4 bases at V and 0 bases at J, with 13 bases in the middle. CDR1 and CDR2 from the germline V gene are MDHEN and SYDVKM.

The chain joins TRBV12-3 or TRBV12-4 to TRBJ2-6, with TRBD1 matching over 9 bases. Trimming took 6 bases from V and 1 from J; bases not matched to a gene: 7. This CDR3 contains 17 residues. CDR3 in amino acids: CASRPGTGSSGANVLTF. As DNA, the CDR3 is TGTGCCAGCAGGCCCGGGACAGGGTCATCTGGGGCCAACGTCCTGACTTTC.

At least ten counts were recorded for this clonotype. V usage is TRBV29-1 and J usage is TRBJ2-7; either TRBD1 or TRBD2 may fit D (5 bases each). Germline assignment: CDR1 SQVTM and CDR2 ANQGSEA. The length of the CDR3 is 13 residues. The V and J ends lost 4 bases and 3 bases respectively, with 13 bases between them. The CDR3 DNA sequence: TGCAGCGTTGTGGCAGGGAGAAACTACGAGCAGTACTTC. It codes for CSVVAGRNYEQYF.

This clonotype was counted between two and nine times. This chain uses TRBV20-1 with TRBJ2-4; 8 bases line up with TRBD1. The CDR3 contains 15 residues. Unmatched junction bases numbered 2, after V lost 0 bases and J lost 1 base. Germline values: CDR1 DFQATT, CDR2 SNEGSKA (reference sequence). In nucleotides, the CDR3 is TGCAGTGCTAGAGACCAGGGGGCGGCCAAAAACATTCAGTACTTC. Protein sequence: CSARDQGAAKNIQYF.

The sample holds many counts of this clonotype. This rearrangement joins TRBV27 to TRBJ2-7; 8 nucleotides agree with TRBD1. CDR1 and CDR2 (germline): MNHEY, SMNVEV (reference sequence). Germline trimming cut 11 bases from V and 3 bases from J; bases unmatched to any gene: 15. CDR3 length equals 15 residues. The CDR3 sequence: CASRRAGTGDYEQYF. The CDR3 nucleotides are TGTGCCTCCCGAAGGGCAGGGACAGGTGACTACGAGCAGTACTTC.

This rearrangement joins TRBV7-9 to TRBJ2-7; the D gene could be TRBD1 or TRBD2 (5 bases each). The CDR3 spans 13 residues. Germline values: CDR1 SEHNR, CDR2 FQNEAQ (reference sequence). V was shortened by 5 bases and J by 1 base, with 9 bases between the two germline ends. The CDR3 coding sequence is TGTGCCAGCAGCCCATGGGGGTCCTACGAGCAGTACTTC. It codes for CASSPWGSYEQYF.